Below, 23 T cell receptor beta chains from the same sample are listed, as sequenced in a study of regulatory T cells in long-lasting Graves disease. Through Arm-PCR of CDR3 regions and iRepertoire HTBI primers, TCR beta libraries were built. TCRdb re-analysed the multiplex PCR reads in MiXCR, keeping a single row per CDR3 protein. Here the sample spans around 430,000 distinct CDR3 sequences, around a fifth being singletons. Time point described: persistent/refractory GD, antithyroid drugs over 5 years with positive TRAb. PBMC-derived RNA was used for the TCR library. Specimen: peripheral blood mononuclear cells (PBMCs), collected when the disease was refractory, from a patient treated with antithyroid drugs. These receptors were obtained from a female donor with Graves disease.

This clonotype was seen at least ten times. CDR3 sequence (DNA): TGTGCCACCAGTGATGCGGGGGACAGTCAAAATGGGGAGACCCAGTACTTC. Protein sequence: CATSDAGDSQNGETQYF. The chain links TRBV24-1 to TRBJ2-5, with D perhaps being TRBD1 or TRBD2 (7 bases each). This CDR3 is 17 amino acids long. V lost 3 bases and J 5 bases, leaving 21 bases between the germline ends. Per germline, CDR1 KGHDR and CDR2 SFDVKD.

This rearrangement joins TRBV7-9 to TRBJ1-5; possible D gene TRBD1, 6 bases. Per germline, CDR1 SEHNR and CDR2 FQNEAQ (reference sequence). V was cut by 5 bases and J by 6 bases, with 20 bases left in between. This CDR3 spans 16 amino acids. The CDR3 reads CASSLRGATEGQPQHF. The CDR3 DNA reads as TGTGCCAGCAGCCTAAGGGGGGCAACCGAGGGTCAGCCCCAGCATTTT.

In its sample, this clonotype was seen many times. This rearrangement joins TRBV28 to TRBJ1-6; D is ambiguous. V gave up 2 bases and J gave up 0 bases, with 17 bases separating them. CDR3 length equals 19 residues. Germline V gene sequence: CDR1 MDHEN, CDR2 SYDVKM. The CDR3 DNA follows: TGTGCCAGCAGTTTAGATTTCTTCGACCAGAGCTCCTATAATTCACCCCTCCACTTT. Its protein product is CASSLDFFDQSSYNSPLHF.

Details on this clonotype: At one of its ends the junction is not consistent with the germline gene, which may arise from a read error. The chain has TRBV5-1 and TRBJ1-1, with D tentatively TRBD1 (5 bases). The CDR3 has 15 residues. CDR1 is SGHRS, CDR2 YFSETQ, per germline. The CDR3 here is CANSLEPGRTTEAFF. DNA for the CDR3: TGCGCCAACAGCTTGGAGCCGGGGCGGACCACTGAAGCTTTCTTT.

This clonotype was recorded at least ten times. This chain connects TRBV12-3 or TRBV12-4 to TRBJ2-5, with D uncertain. There are 14 residues in the CDR3. Trimming removed 5 bases from V and 5 bases from J, with 15 bases in between. CDR3 protein: CASSPQNAGETQYF. In DNA form, the CDR3 reads TGTGCCAGCAGTCCCCAAAATGCTGGGGAGACCCAGTACTTC.

This clonotype was counted ten times or more. The rearrangement links TRBV6-1 to TRBJ2-5; 7 positions match TRBD1. The V gene's germline CDR1 is MNHNS and CDR2 SASEGT. Trimming took 3 bases from V and 5 from J; bases not matched to a gene: 6. This CDR3 spans 14 amino acids. The CDR3 DNA sequence: TGTGCCAGCAGTGACCGACAGGGCGGGGAGACCCAGTACTTC. Protein product: CASSDRQGGETQYF.

This clonotype was recorded a few times. The chain joins TRBV7-2 to TRBJ1-3, with D perhaps TRBD1 (6 bases). The CDR3 is made up of 15 amino acids. V lost 1 base, J lost 4 bases, and 11 bases lay in between. In germline, CDR1 is SGHTA, CDR2 FQGNSA. The CDR3 spells CASSLGAGEGNTIYF. The DNA of the CDR3 is TGTGCCAGCAGCTTAGGGGCAGGGGAGGGAAACACCATATATTTT.

The genes are TRBV5-1 and TRBJ1-6; D call uncertain. The CDR3 is 14 amino acids. Germline CDR1 and CDR2: SGHRS and YFSETQ. Trimming pared 0 bases from V and 7 bases from J, leaving 8 bases between. CDR3 loop: CASSLVFRNSPLHF. The CDR3 nucleotides read TGCGCCAGCAGCTTGGTTTTTCGGAATTCACCCCTCCACTTT.

In this sample, this clonotype turned up a few times. The chain is built from TRBV11-2 and TRBJ2-3; D is possibly TRBD1 (6 bases). Per the germline V gene, CDR1 is SGHAT and CDR2 is FQNNGV. This CDR3 has 15 residues. V dropped 1 base and J dropped 2 bases, with 10 bases sitting between them. The CDR3 spells CASSLGDIVTDTQYF. CDR3 bases: TGTGCCAGCAGCTTAGGGGACATAGTCACAGATACGCAGTATTTT.

This clonotype was seen many times. The gene calls are TRBV6-5 and TRBJ1-6, with 10 bases aligning to TRBD1. From germline, CDR1 is MNHEY and CDR2 SVGAGI. The CDR3 runs 18 residues. V lost 4 bases and J lost 5; bases outside the gene matches: 11. CDR3 nucleotide sequence: TGTGCCAGCAGTTTCGTGAGACAGGGGGCAAGAGATAATTCACCCCTCCACTTT. Translation: CASSFVRQGARDNSPLHF.

This sequence joins TRBV28 and TRBJ2-3; 16 bases are shared with TRBD2. Trimming took 5 bases from V and 5 from J; bases not matched to a gene: 4. CDR1 is MDHEN, CDR2 SYDVKM, per germline. The CDR3 consists of 16 residues. Here the CDR3 DNA reads TGTGCCAGCAGTATGGGACTAGCGGGGGGGCTAGATACGCAGTATTTT. It is translated as CASSMGLAGGLDTQYF.

This clonotype occurred many times. The V gene is TRBV11-2, the J gene TRBJ2-7; no clear D gene. Germline loops: CDR1 SGHAT, CDR2 FQNNGV. The CDR3 sequence is 12 residues long. V gave up 7 bases and J gave up 2 bases, with 9 bases separating them. The CDR3 reads CASIGRAYEQYF. The DNA for the CDR3 is TGTGCCAGCATAGGCCGGGCCTACGAGCAGTACTTC.

The table lists this clonotype with a few counts. The chain carries TRBV10-3 and TRBJ1-5; 8 nucleotides agree with TRBD1. The CDR3 length is 17 residues. CDR1 is ENHRY and CDR2 is SYGVKD in the germline V gene. With V trimmed by 3 bases and J by 1 base, 8 bases remained unmatched. CDR3: CAISEGTGYGSNQPQHF. CDR3 DNA sequence: TGTGCCATCAGTGAAGGGACAGGCTACGGAAGCAATCAGCCCCAGCATTTT.

In its sample, this clonotype was seen many times. V gene TRBV3-1 combines with J gene TRBJ2-2, with a tentative D call TRBD2 (5 bases). Trimming took 1 base from V and 0 from J, leaving 6 bases between them. Germline CDR1 and CDR2: LGHDT and YNNKEL (reference sequence). This CDR3 has 15 amino acids. The CDR3 sequence: CASSQVLANTGELFF. The CDR3 DNA is TGTGCCAGCAGCCAAGTACTAGCGAACACCGGGGAGCTGTTTTTT.

CDR3 bases: TGTGCCTTCTCGGGGGAACTGTATCAGCCCCAGCATTTT. Translating it yields CAFSGELYQPQHF. The chain employs TRBV30 and TRBJ1-5, with a tentative D call TRBD1 (5 bases). From germline, CDR1 is GTSNPN and CDR2 SVGIG (reference sequence). CDR3 length: 13 residues. V lost 7 bases to trimming and J lost 5 bases, with 15 bases between them.

In the case of this clonotype: This likely stems from a read error, as it lies one base from a far larger clone. The chain recombines TRBV19 with TRBJ2-7; TRBD1 matches at 7 bases. This CDR3 is built from 14 residues. Germline CDR1 is LNHDA and CDR2 is SQIVND (reference sequence). As DNA, the CDR3 is TGTGCCAGTAGTAGTTCCGGGACAGCCTATGGCCACACCTTC. Amino acids: CASSSSGTAYGHTF.

This clonotype was detected many times. The chain combines TRBV20-1 with TRBJ2-7; D gene uncertain. This CDR3 spans 14 amino acids. The V end was cut by 1 base, the J end by 2 bases, with 12 bases between. From germline, CDR1 is DFQATT and CDR2 SNEGSKA (reference sequence). CDR3 coding DNA: TGCAGTGCTAGAGCCCCGGTTGGGACCTACGAGCAGTACTTC. It specifies CSARAPVGTYEQYF.

The V call is TRBV20-1, the J call TRBJ1-6; 9 bases align to TRBD1. The CDR3 runs to 14 residues. The junction had 10 bases not matched to a gene; V was cut back by 8 bases and J by 8 bases. CDR1 and CDR2 (germline): DFQATT, SNEGSKA (reference sequence). The CDR3 DNA follows: TGCAGTACTGACCCGGGACAGGGTGATTCACCCCTCCACTTT. Residues: CSTDPGQGDSPLHF.

This clonotype was picked up a small number of times. The chain carries TRBV7-9 and TRBJ1-2; 9 bases are shared with TRBD1. The germline V gene has CDR1 SEHNR and CDR2 FQNEAQ (reference sequence). The junction had 13 bases not matched to a gene; V was cut back by 4 bases and J by 7 bases. The CDR3 sequence is 16 residues long. For the CDR3, the DNA is TGTGCCAGCAGCTCCAACAGGGGGCAGAGGTTTTTTGGCTACACCTTC. This sequence encodes CASSSNRGQRFFGYTF.

This clonotype was observed a few times. The gene calls are TRBV20-1 and TRBJ1-2, with D possibly being TRBD1 (6 bases). Germline CDR1 DFQATT, CDR2 SNEGSKA (reference sequence). V lost 8 bases to trimming and J lost 4 bases, with 11 bases between them. The CDR3 is 11 residues long. This CDR3 reads CSLGQSYGYTF. The CDR3 region has the DNA TGCAGTTTAGGACAGTCCTATGGCTACACCTTC.

This clonotype appeared a few times. The rearrangement links TRBV20-1 to TRBJ1-5; no firm D call. The CDR3 runs to 15 residues. V was clipped by 4 bases and J by 0 bases, with 13 bases between them. The germline V gene has CDR1 DFQATT and CDR2 SNEGSKA (reference sequence). The CDR3 DNA sequence: TGCAGTGCTACGAGGCATATCAATAGCAATCAGCCCCAGCATTTT. It codes for CSATRHINSNQPQHF.

This clonotype was observed at least ten times. This chain joins TRBV29-1 and TRBJ2-7, with 8 positions matching TRBD2. The V segment lost 4 bases and the J segment 0 bases; nucleotides outside the gene matches: 5. The CDR3 has 14 amino acids. The germline CDR1 and CDR2 sequences are SQVTM and ANQGSEA. CDR3 sequence (DNA): TGCAGCGTTGTGACTAGCGCGTACTCCTACGAGCAGTACTTC. Encoded protein: CSVVTSAYSYEQYF.

The chain is built from TRBV12-3 or TRBV12-4 and TRBJ2-7; 9 nucleotides line up with TRBD2. Unmatched junction bases numbered 9, after V lost 3 bases and J lost 6 bases. This CDR3 is built from 15 residues. For the CDR3, the DNA is TGTGCCAGCAGTTTTAAGATAGCGGGAGCGGGCGAGCAGTACTTC. It is translated as CASSFKIAGAGEQYF.